These 5 T cell receptor beta chains came from one sample sequenced in a study of T cell responses to AZD1222 COVID-19 vaccine. The protocol was immunoSEQ multiplex PCR, while the TCRdb copy is restricted to in-frame clones and leaves out a portion. The table has around 180,000 clones, 88% seen once. This material consisted of peripheral blood, taken on day 0 of AZD1222 vaccination. The receptors were sampled from an adult in good health.

The chain has TRBV20-1 and TRBJ1-1, with 10 positions matching TRBD1. Germline loops: CDR1 DFQATT, CDR2 SNEGSKA (reference sequence). The V segment lost 5 bases and the J segment 6 bases; nucleotides outside the gene matches: 0. CDR3 length: 11 residues. The CDR3 here is CSAGTGAEAFF. The CDR3 DNA sequence: TGCAGTGCTGGGACAGGGGCTGAAGCTTTCTTT.

The chain uses TRBV11-2 and TRBJ2-1, with 9 bases fitting TRBD1. V shed 5 bases and J 9 bases; nucleotides not matched to a gene: 11. Per germline, CDR1 SGHAT and CDR2 FQNNGV. The CDR3 totals 15 residues. The chain's CDR3 is CASSAGTGPLGEQFF. CDR3 nucleotides: TGTGCCAGCAGCGCCGGGACAGGGCCTCTCGGTGAGCAGTTCTTC.

The gene calls are TRBV5-1 and TRBJ2-3, with a tentative D call TRBD2 (6 bases). Germline values: CDR1 SGHRS, CDR2 YFSETQ. The CDR3 has 15 residues. Between the trimmed V and J ends, which lost 0 bases and 0 bases, there was a span of 8 bases. CDR3 amino acids: CASSLVAGSTDTQYF. For the CDR3, the DNA is TGCGCCAGCAGCTTGGTTGCGGGGAGCACAGATACGCAGTATTTT.

The chain carries TRBV28 and TRBJ2-1, with D perhaps TRBD1 (6 bases). CDR3 size: 14 residues. Per germline, CDR1 MDHEN and CDR2 SYDVKM. V lost 6 bases and J 0 bases, leaving 9 bases between the germline ends. The CDR3, as DNA: TGTGCCAGCAGCGAGGACAGCTCCTACAATGAGCAGTTCTTC. This sequence encodes CASSEDSSYNEQFF.

The chain links TRBV19 to TRBJ2-7; D may be TRBD2 (7 bases). Germline CDR1 reads LNHDA; CDR2 reads SQIVND (reference sequence). This CDR3 has 13 residues. Trimming took off 4 bases at V and 3 bases at J, with 10 bases between the two ends. The CDR3 reads CASSRGGGYEQYF. DNA for the CDR3: TGTGCCAGTAGTAGGGGGGGCGGCTACGAGCAGTACTTC. Combining the CDR3 with reference TRBV19 and TRBJ2-7 gives the whole variable domain DGGITQSPKYLFRKEGQNVTLSCEQNLNHDAMYWYRQDPGQGLRLIYYSQIVNDFQKGDIAEGYSVSREKKESFPLTVTSAQKNPTAFYLCASSRGGGYEQYFGPGTRLTVT.